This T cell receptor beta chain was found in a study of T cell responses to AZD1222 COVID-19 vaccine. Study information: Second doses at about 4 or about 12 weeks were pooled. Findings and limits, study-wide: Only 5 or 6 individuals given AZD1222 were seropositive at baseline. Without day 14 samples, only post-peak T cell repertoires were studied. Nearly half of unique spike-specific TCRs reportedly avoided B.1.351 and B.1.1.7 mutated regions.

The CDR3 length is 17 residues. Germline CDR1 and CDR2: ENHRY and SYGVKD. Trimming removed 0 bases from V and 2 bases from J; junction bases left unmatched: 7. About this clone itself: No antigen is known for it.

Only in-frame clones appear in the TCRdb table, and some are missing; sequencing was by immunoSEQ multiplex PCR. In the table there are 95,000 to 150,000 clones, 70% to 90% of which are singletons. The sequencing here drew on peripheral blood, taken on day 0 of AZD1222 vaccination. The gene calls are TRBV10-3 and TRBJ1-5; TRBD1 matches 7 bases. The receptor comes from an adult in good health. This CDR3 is CAISESVDREGNQPQHF. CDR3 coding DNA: TGTGCCATCAGTGAGTCGGTTGACAGGGAAGGCAATCAGCCCCAGCATTTT.